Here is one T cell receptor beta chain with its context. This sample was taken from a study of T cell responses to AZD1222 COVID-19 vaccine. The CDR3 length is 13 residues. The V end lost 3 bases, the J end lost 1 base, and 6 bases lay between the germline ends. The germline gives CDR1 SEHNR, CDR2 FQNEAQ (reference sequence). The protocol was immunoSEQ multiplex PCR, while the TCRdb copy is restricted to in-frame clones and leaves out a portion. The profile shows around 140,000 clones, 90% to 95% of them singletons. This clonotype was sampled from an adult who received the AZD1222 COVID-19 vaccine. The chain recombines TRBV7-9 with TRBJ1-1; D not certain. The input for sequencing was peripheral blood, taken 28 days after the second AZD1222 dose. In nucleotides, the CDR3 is TGTGCCAGCAGCTTTAGCGAGAACACTGAAGCTTTCTTT. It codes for CASSFSENTEAFF.